The clone carrying this TCR beta chain came up many times. Its antigen is still unknown. This sample is part of a study of quantifying T cell responses using KT2 cells. Overall study context: TCR alpha and beta constant-region primers primed reverse transcription of RNA.

There are 14 residues in the CDR3. V lost 2 bases and J 7 bases, leaving 15 bases between the germline ends. CDR1 is MGHDK and CDR2 is SYGVNS in the germline V gene. Whole-study results and caveats: KT2 sequence counts showed saturation when very many KT2 cells were spiked in.

Each cDNA got a UMI-containing oligo ligated at its 3' end. The first PCR ran 4 to 5 cycles with an equimolar RC1.1 and RC1.2 beta primer mix. Separate processing of TCR alpha and beta chains began at the second PCR. MiXCR, run by TCRdb on the UMI-ligation and nested PCR reads, gives a single entry per CDR3 protein. This sample has tens of thousands of distinct CDR3 sequences, with roughly an eighth found just once. Known numbers of the T cell clone KT2 were added to PBMC. KT2 cells were mixed with fixed PBMC numbers at varying ratios. The receptor was isolated from a human donor. The specimen sequenced was PBMCs spiked with cells of the T cell clone KT2. The chain couples TRBV25-1 to TRBJ2-7; D gene unclear. Here the CDR3 reads CASSEAGPLGEQYF. DNA for the CDR3: TGTGCCAGCAGTGAAGCAGGACCACTTGGTGAGCAGTACTTC.